What follows is one T cell receptor beta chain and its context. The antigen remains undetermined. The sample originates from a study of beta chain features in type 1 diabetes. Points from the study as a whole: Type 1 diabetes patients showed fewer insertions and more deletions at VDJ junctions. Patients with Type 1 diabetes showed moderately but significantly shorter TCRB CDR3s in all four CD4+ subsets. Patients' naive, central memory and regulatory TCRB repertoires appeared more alike than those of healthy donors. Reads derived from cDNA could over-represent cells showing high TCR expression.

Expressed TCRB transcripts were sequenced after all isolated RNA was converted to cDNA. The protocol was immunoSEQ multiplex PCR, while the TCRdb copy is restricted to in-frame clones and leaves out a portion. The table records 250,000 to 300,000 clones, roughly 25% of them present only once. CDR1 and CDR2 from the germline V gene are SGHVS and FQNEAQ. CDR3 size: 18 residues. After removal of 5 bases from V and 5 bases from J, the junction contained 9 bases not matched to a gene. Isolation of CD4+ naive, central memory, regulatory and stem cell-like memory cells was achieved by sorting via CD45RO/CCR7/CD25/CD127/CD95/CD27.

The TCR sequence derives from a woman in her 30s with type 1 diabetes. V and J are TRBV7-8 and TRBJ2-2; 15 bases are shared with TRBD2. Sequencing was performed on naive CD4+ T cells from blood. CDR3 DNA: TGTGCCAGCAGCCCTTGGACTAGCGGGAGGGTTGTGACCGGGGAGCTGTTTTTT. It specifies CASSPWTSGRVVTGELFF.